One and the same sample provided the 18 T cell receptor beta chains below, sequenced in a study of follicular helper T cells after annual influenza vaccination. The table came from immunoSEQ multiplex PCR; TCRdb's copy has only in-frame clones and leaves some out. This repertoire shows about 9,400 clones, roughly 80% found once; its top ten account for 1.5% to 1.7%. Time point specified: 2015-2016 season, pre-vaccination. The sample was CXCR5+ CD38- circulating T follicular helper cells from blood, taken on the day of influenza vaccination. Described subset: circulating Tfh, non-naive CD4+CXCR5+PD-1+ (ICOS+CD38+ or ICOS-CD38-). The source is an adult who received the influenza vaccine.

The gene calls are TRBV7-8 and TRBJ2-7; a possible D gene is TRBD2 (5 bases). V was shortened by 5 bases and J by 0 bases, with 23 bases between the two germline ends. Germline CDR1 SGHVS, CDR2 FQNEAQ. This CDR3 region has 18 residues. CDR3 in amino acids: CASSINRPGKGSSYEQYF. In DNA, the CDR3 is TGTGCCAGCAGCATTAATCGACCGGGAAAAGGGAGCTCCTACGAGCAGTACTTC.

V is TRBV6-5 and J is TRBJ2-1, with TRBD2 as a possible D gene (6 bases). The germline CDR1 and CDR2 sequences are MNHEY and SVGAGI. The length of the CDR3 is 15 residues. The V and J ends lost 5 bases and 4 bases respectively, with 15 bases between them. The CDR3 bases are TGTGCCAGCAGTCTGACCGGGACTGGGTACAATGAGCAGTTCTTC. It yields the protein CASSLTGTGYNEQFF.

The rearrangement links TRBV28 to TRBJ1-1; no reliable D call. The V gene lost 3 bases and the J gene lost 5 bases, with 13 bases spanning the gap. Germline CDR1 is MDHEN and CDR2 is SYDVKM. The CDR3 has 14 residues. CDR3 sequence (DNA): TGTGCCAGCAGTTTGCCCAGAGATCGGACTGAAGCTTTCTTT. Its protein is CASSLPRDRTEAFF.

The chain carries TRBV6-5 and TRBJ2-7, with D unclear. Germline values: CDR1 MNHEY, CDR2 SVGAGI. V lost 5 bases and J lost 10, with 18 bases in between. This CDR3 has 13 amino acids. The CDR3 spells CASSELFQYLQYF. CDR3 bases: TGTGCCAGCAGTGAACTCTTTCAGTACCTACAGTACTTC.

The genes are TRBV9 and TRBJ2-5; D remains unclear. The CDR3 has 13 amino acids. Per germline, CDR1 SGDLS and CDR2 YYNGEE. Between the trimmed V and J ends, which lost 0 bases and 4 bases, there was a span of 7 bases. This chain's CDR3 is CASSVDVGETQYF. The CDR3 DNA is TGTGCCAGCAGCGTAGATGTGGGAGAGACCCAGTACTTC.

The V gene is TRBV7-3, the J gene TRBJ2-7; 8 nucleotides line up with TRBD2. Germline loops: CDR1 SGHTA, CDR2 FQGTGA. J was trimmed by 4 bases and V by 6 bases; bases with no gene match: 11. This CDR3 has 15 amino acids. CDR3 protein: CASSQSSGTRYEQYF. CDR3 in DNA: TGTGCCAGCAGTCAATCTTCCGGGACTAGATACGAGCAGTACTTC.

V gene TRBV28 combines with J gene TRBJ1-2, with 8 bases lining up with TRBD1. J lost 3 bases, V lost 5 bases, and 8 bases had no gene match. In germline, CDR1 is MDHEN, CDR2 SYDVKM. The CDR3 length is 15 residues. Here the CDR3 reads CASSPRTGIDYGYTF. The CDR3 bases are TGTGCCAGCAGTCCTAGGACAGGGATCGACTATGGCTACACCTTC.

This chain uses TRBV10-1 with TRBJ2-1, with D possibly TRBD1 on 6 matching bases. Germline-derived CDR1 and CDR2 are WNHNN and SYGVQD (reference sequence). This CDR3 spans 18 amino acids. The V gene lost 3 bases and the J gene lost 7 bases, with 25 bases spanning the gap. CDR3 nucleotides: TGCGCCAGCAGTGATTGCCAGGGGTTTAATAGGGGATATAATGAGCAGTTCTTC. Encoded protein: CASSDCQGFNRGYNEQFF.

The chain couples TRBV6-1 to TRBJ1-3; possibly TRBD1 for D (6 bases). Germline lookup yields CDR1 MNHNS and CDR2 SASEGT. The CDR3 is 13 amino acids. The V and J ends lost 10 bases and 1 base respectively, with 11 bases between them. The CDR3 protein is CATTQGSGNTIYF. In nucleotides, the CDR3 is TGTGCCACCACACAGGGTTCTGGAAACACCATATATTTT.

This clone has just a few counts. The V call is TRBV10-2, the J call TRBJ1-5, with D perhaps matching TRBD1 (6 bases). Trimming removed 9 bases at V and 4 bases at J, with 10 bases between. Germline V lookup: CDR1 WSHSY, CDR2 SAAADI. CDR3 size: 12 residues. The CDR3 region is CASGQSNQPQHF. CDR3 in DNA: TGCGCCAGTGGACAGTCGAATCAGCCCCAGCATTTT.

The chain uses TRBV5-5 and TRBJ2-1; 8 bases are a match to TRBD2. The CDR3 extends over 15 amino acids. Germline lookup yields CDR1 SGHKS and CDR2 YYEKEE (reference sequence). V gave up 0 bases and J gave up 4 bases; unmatched junction bases: 3. Here the CDR3 DNA reads TGTGCCAGCAGCTTGGGTAGCGGGGCTTACAATGAGCAGTTCTTC. This encodes CASSLGSGAYNEQFF.

This sequence joins TRBV14 and TRBJ2-7; 8 bases are shared with TRBD1. The CDR3 loop spans 14 amino acids. J gave up 7 bases and V 5 bases, and 10 bases lay outside the gene matches. Germline CDR1 is SGHDN and CDR2 is FVKESK. The CDR3 sequence: CASSVGRGLREQYF. DNA of the CDR3: TGTGCCAGCAGCGTTGGCAGGGGGCTGCGGGAGCAGTACTTC. Supplemented by reference TRBV14 and TRBJ2-7, the full variable domain reads EAGVTQFPSHSVIEKGQTVTLRCDPISGHDNLYWYRRVMGKEIKFLLHFVKESKQDESGMPNNRFLAERTGGTYSTLKVQPAELEDSGVYFCASSVGRGLREQYFGPGTRLTVT.

The J gene is TRBJ2-3, the V gene TRBV5-5, with 9 bases fitting TRBD2. From germline, CDR1 is SGHKS and CDR2 YYEKEE (reference sequence). With 0 bases clipped from V and 4 bases from J, the junction kept 6 bases outside the gene matches. The CDR3 is made up of 16 amino acids. CDR3 sequence (DNA): TGTGCCAGCAGCTTGGGATCGGCGGGAGGGGCAGATACGCAGTATTTT. It translates to CASSLGSAGGADTQYF.

The chain uses TRBV27 and TRBJ2-7; the D gene is possibly TRBD2 (6 bases). Deletions cut 2 bases from V and 2 bases from J, with 13 bases between. The germline gives CDR1 MNHEY, CDR2 SMNVEV (reference sequence). The length of the CDR3 is 15 residues. As DNA, the CDR3 is TGTGCCAGCAGTTTAAAGGGACTGGGTACCTACGAGCAGTACTTC. It encodes CASSLKGLGTYEQYF.

The chain couples TRBV21-1 to TRBJ2-7; TRBD2 is the table's D call and was not checked against the DNA. TRBV21-1 is an annotated pseudogene. There are 16 residues in the CDR3. The CDR3, as DNA: TGTGCCAGCAGCAGGTCGATAGCGGTCGTGACCTACGAGCAGTACTTC. It is translated as CASSRSIAVVTYEQYF.

The V gene is TRBV15, the J gene TRBJ2-3; possibly TRBD2 for D (5 bases). V was trimmed by 1 base and J by 1 base, leaving 15 bases between them. The CDR3 consists of 17 residues. Germline V gives CDR1 LNHNV, CDR2 YYDKDF (reference sequence). CDR3 in amino acids: CATSRGRGGSGTDTQYF. CDR3 bases: TGTGCCACCAGCAGAGGCCGAGGTGGGAGTGGCACAGATACGCAGTATTTT. The whole variable domain, filled in from reference TRBV15 and TRBJ2-3, reads DAMVIQNPRYQVTQFGKPVTLSCSQTLNHNVMYWYQQKSSQAPKLLFHYYDKDFNNEADTPDNFQSRRPNTSFCFLDIRSPGLGDTAMYLCATSRGRGGSGTDTQYFGPGTRLTVL.

This clone turned up a few times. V is TRBV2 and J is TRBJ2-6; TRBD1 is a possible D gene (6 bases). V lost 7 bases, J lost 2 bases, and 15 bases lay in between. CDR3 size: 16 residues. CDR1 and CDR2 (germline): SNHLY, FYNNEI. The CDR3 DNA reads as TGTGCCAGCAATTGGGGGCCCAATACTGGGGCCAACGTCCTGACTTTC. Protein product: CASNWGPNTGANVLTF.

The CDR3 spells CASSQVYGTSGRGIDTQYF. The CDR3 DNA follows: TGTGCCAGCAGCCAAGTCTATGGGACTAGCGGGAGGGGTATAGATACGCAGTATTTT. The gene calls are TRBV4-2 and TRBJ2-3; 16 bases align to TRBD2. Germline lookup yields CDR1 LGHNA and CDR2 YNFKEQ. The J segment lost 5 bases and the V segment lost 1 base, leaving 9 bases of the junction unmatched. This CDR3 region has 19 residues.